This entry is about one T cell receptor beta chain. V was pared by 6 bases and J by 0 bases, with 12 bases between. Germline V gene lookup returns CDR1 MNHEY and CDR2 SVGAGI. CDR3 length equals 15 residues. The sample originates from a study of blood T cell repertoires in COVID-19. Sequencing used immunoSEQ multiplex PCR; TCRdb keeps in-frame clones, though not all of them. The sample has approximately 250,000 clones; 75% to 85% are singletons. The chain links TRBV6-5 to TRBJ1-5, with no clear D. The clonotype was recovered from a human donor in a cohort sampled during active COVID-19. Specimen: peripheral blood. Here the CDR3 DNA reads TGTGCCAGCAGCCGGATTGGGCATAGCAATCAGCCCCAGCATTTT. Its translation: CASSRIGHSNQPQHF.